This entry lists 2 T cell receptor beta chains sequenced from one sample in a study of identical twins. TCRdb reanalysed the 5' RACE reads using MiXCR and keeps one entry per CDR3 protein. The table includes under 500,000 distinct CDR3 sequences, around 15% detected once. This sample also appeared in a second study, on yellow fever vaccine responses in identical twins.

The sequenced material came from CD4+ T cells sorted from blood. The source is a woman between 18 and 29 years old in good health.

This clonotype came up a few times. The gene calls are TRBV29-1 and TRBJ1-1, with a possible D match to TRBD1 (6 bases). The CDR3 runs 13 residues. V shed 4 bases and J shed 8 bases, with 17 bases lying between them. Germline loops: CDR1 SQVTM, CDR2 ANQGSEA. The chain's CDR3 is CSVAQGPRREAFF. DNA for the CDR3: TGCAGCGTTGCCCAGGGGCCCCGTAGGGAAGCTTTCTTT.

This sequence joins TRBV30 and TRBJ1-2; 9 bases are a match to TRBD1. The junction had 4 bases not matched to a gene; V was cut back by 2 bases and J by 6 bases. The CDR3 is 13 residues long. CDR1 GTSNPN and CDR2 SVGIG come from the germline V gene (reference sequence). CDR3 coding DNA: TGTGCCTGGAGTACGGACAGGGGACATGGCTACACCTTC. It translates to CAWSTDRGHGYTF. Combining the CDR3 with reference TRBV30 and TRBJ1-2 gives the whole variable domain SQTIHQWPATLVQPVGSPLSLECTVEGTSNPNLYWYRQAAGRGLQLLFYSVGIGQISSEVPQNLSASRPQDRQFILSSKKLLLSDSGFYLCAWSTDRGHGYTFGSGTRLTVV.